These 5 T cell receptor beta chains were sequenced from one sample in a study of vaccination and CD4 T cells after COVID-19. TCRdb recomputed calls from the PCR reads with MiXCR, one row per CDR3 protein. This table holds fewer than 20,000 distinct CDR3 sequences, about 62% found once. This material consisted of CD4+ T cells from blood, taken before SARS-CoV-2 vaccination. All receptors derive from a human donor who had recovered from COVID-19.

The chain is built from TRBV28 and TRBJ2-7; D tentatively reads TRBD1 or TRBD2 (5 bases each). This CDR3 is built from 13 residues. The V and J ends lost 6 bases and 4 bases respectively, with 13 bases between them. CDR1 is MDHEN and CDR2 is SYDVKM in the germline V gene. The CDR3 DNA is TGTGCCAGCAGGGGGGATCGCCTTTACGAGCAGTACTTC. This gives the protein CASRGDRLYEQYF.

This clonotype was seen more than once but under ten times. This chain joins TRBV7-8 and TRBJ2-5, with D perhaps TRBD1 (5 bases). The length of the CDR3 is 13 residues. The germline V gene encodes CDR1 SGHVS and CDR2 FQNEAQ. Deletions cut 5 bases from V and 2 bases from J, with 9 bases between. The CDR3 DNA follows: TGTGCCAGCAGCCGGACACCGCAAGAGACCCAGTACTTC. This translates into CASSRTPQETQYF.

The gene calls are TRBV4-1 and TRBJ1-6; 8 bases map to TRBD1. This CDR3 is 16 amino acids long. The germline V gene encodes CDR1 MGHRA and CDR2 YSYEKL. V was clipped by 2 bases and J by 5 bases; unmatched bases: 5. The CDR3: CASSQRPGQDNSPLHF. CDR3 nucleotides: TGCGCCAGCAGCCAAAGACCGGGACAGGATAATTCACCCCTCCACTTT.

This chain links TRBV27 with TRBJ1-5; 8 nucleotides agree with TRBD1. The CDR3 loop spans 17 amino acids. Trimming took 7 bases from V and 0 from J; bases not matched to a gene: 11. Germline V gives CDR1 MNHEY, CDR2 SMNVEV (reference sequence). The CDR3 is CASTPQGGVYSNQPQHF. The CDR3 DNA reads TGTGCCAGCACGCCACAGGGGGGAGTTTATAGCAATCAGCCCCAGCATTTT.

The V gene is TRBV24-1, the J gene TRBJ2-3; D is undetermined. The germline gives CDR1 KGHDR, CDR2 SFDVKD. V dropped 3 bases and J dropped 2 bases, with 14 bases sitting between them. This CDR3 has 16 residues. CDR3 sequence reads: CATSDPDGRVTDTQYF. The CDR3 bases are TGTGCCACCAGTGATCCAGACGGAAGGGTCACAGATACGCAGTATTTT.